Listed below are T cell receptor beta chains from one sample, sequenced in a study of identical twins. Each CDR3 protein is one row after TCRdb ran MiXCR on the 5' RACE reads. The data hold some 320,000 distinct CDR3 sequences, with roughly an eighth observed a single time. The same data also went into a second study, on yellow fever vaccine responses in identical twins.

The sequencing input was CD8+ T cells sorted from blood. These receptors were collected from a woman aged 18-29 years in good health. Each CDR3 is given with its conserved first and last residue. The D gene is left open where the match is weak. Expanded clones are given a class, and other clones once, few, many or no size at all.

CDR3 protein: CASSQEGLAAGELFF
CDR3 DNA: TGCGCCAGCAGCCAAGAGGGGCTAGCGGCCGGGGAGCTGTTTTTT
V gene: TRBV4-1
D gene: TRBD2
CDR3 length: 15
clone size: few
J gene: TRBJ2-2

CDR3 protein: CASSLFQETQYF
CDR3 DNA: TGTGCCAGCAGTTTATTCCAAGAGACCCAGTACTTC
V gene: TRBV12-3/TRBV12-4
D gene: .
CDR3 length: 12
clone size: .
J gene: TRBJ2-5

CDR3 protein: CASSQLPAALAGTDTQYF
CDR3 DNA: TGCGCCAGCAGCCAACTCCCGGCGGCTCTAGCGGGGACAGATACGCAGTATTTT
V gene: TRBV4-1
D gene: TRBD2
CDR3 length: 18
clone size: few
J gene: TRBJ2-3

CDR3 protein: CASSFGHSSGANVLTF
CDR3 DNA: TGTGCCAGCAGTTTCGGCCATAGCTCTGGGGCCAACGTCCTGACTTTC
V gene: TRBV28
D gene: .
CDR3 length: 16
clone size: few
J gene: TRBJ2-6

CDR3 protein: CASSSTGIGELFF
CDR3 DNA: TGTGCCAGCAGCTCTACAGGCATCGGGGAGCTGTTTTTT
V gene: TRBV7-2
D gene: .
CDR3 length: 13
clone size: .
J gene: TRBJ2-2

CDR3 protein: CASSQRRDRVYEQYF
CDR3 DNA: TGTGCCAGCAGCCAAAGACGGGACAGGGTCTACGAGCAGTACTTC
V gene: TRBV7-6
D gene: TRBD1
CDR3 length: 15
clone size: .
J gene: TRBJ2-7

CDR3 protein: CASSQDWLADEQYF
CDR3 DNA: TGTGCCAGCAGCCAAGATTGGCTAGCGGACGAGCAGTACTTC
V gene: TRBV3-1
D gene: TRBD2
CDR3 length: 14
clone size: few
J gene: TRBJ2-7

CDR3 protein: CATSDGSRGFATGELFF
CDR3 DNA: TGTGCCACCAGTGATGGGTCCAGGGGGTTCGCTACCGGGGAGCTGTTTTTT
V gene: TRBV24-1
D gene: TRBD1
CDR3 length: 17
clone size: .
J gene: TRBJ2-2

CDR3 protein: CASSDTRNNEQFF
CDR3 DNA: TGTGCCAGCAGTGATACTAGAAACAATGAGCAGTTCTTC
V gene: TRBV6-1
D gene: .
CDR3 length: 13
clone size: few
J gene: TRBJ2-1

CDR3 protein: CASISGRTDTQYF
CDR3 DNA: TGTGCCAGCATCTCAGGACGAACAGATACGCAGTATTTT
V gene: TRBV12-3/TRBV12-4
D gene: .
CDR3 length: 13
clone size: many
J gene: TRBJ2-3

CDR3 protein: CASSLRGDEAFF
CDR3 DNA: TGTGCCAGCAGCCTCCGGGGGGATGAAGCTTTCTTT
V gene: TRBV9
D gene: .
CDR3 length: 12
clone size: many
J gene: TRBJ1-1

CDR3 protein: CASSVGGPDNEQFF
CDR3 DNA: TGCGCCAGCAGTGTCGGTGGACCTGACAATGAGCAGTTCTTC
V gene: TRBV10-2
D gene: .
CDR3 length: 14
clone size: .
J gene: TRBJ2-1

CDR3 protein: CASSLDIGGLGPEEQFF
CDR3 DNA: TGCGCCAGCAGCTTGGATATCGGGGGACTAGGCCCAGAGGAGCAGTTCTTC
V gene: TRBV5-1
D gene: TRBD2
CDR3 length: 17
clone size: .
J gene: TRBJ2-1

CDR3 protein: CASSPVWQGQDEQYF
CDR3 DNA: TGTGCCAGCAGTCCCGTTTGGCAGGGGCAGGACGAGCAGTACTTC
V gene: TRBV28
D gene: .
CDR3 length: 15
clone size: .
J gene: TRBJ2-7

CDR3 protein: CASSQDVGKGFSYEQYF
CDR3 DNA: TGTGCCAGCAGCCAAGATGTTGGCAAGGGTTTCTCCTACGAGCAGTACTTC
V gene: TRBV3-1
D gene: .
CDR3 length: 17
clone size: few
J gene: TRBJ2-7

CDR3 protein: CSARVSSGMKETQYF
CDR3 DNA: TGCAGTGCTAGAGTGTCTAGCGGCATGAAAGAGACCCAGTACTTC
V gene: TRBV20-1
D gene: TRBD2
CDR3 length: 15
clone size: few
J gene: TRBJ2-5

CDR3 protein: CASSHYRDRGNTIYF
CDR3 DNA: TGCGCCAGCAGCCATTACCGGGACAGGGGAAACACCATATATTTT
V gene: TRBV4-1
D gene: TRBD1
CDR3 length: 15
clone size: .
J gene: TRBJ1-3

CDR3 protein: CASSLGRQGNEQFF
CDR3 DNA: TGTGCCAGCAGCTTAGGGAGACAGGGGAATGAGCAGTTCTTC
V gene: TRBV7-9
D gene: TRBD1
CDR3 length: 14
clone size: .
J gene: TRBJ2-1

CDR3 protein: CASSQWTGGPSGANVLTF
CDR3 DNA: TGCGCCAGCAGCCAATGGACGGGAGGGCCCTCTGGGGCCAACGTCCTGACTTTC
V gene: TRBV4-1
D gene: TRBD2
CDR3 length: 18
clone size: few
J gene: TRBJ2-6

CDR3 protein: CASSSEAGGNTEAFF
CDR3 DNA: TGTGCCAGCAGTTCCGAGGCCGGTGGGAACACTGAAGCTTTCTTT
V gene: TRBV6-5
D gene: .
CDR3 length: 15
clone size: many
J gene: TRBJ1-1

CDR3 protein: CASSPFHSDTQYF
CDR3 DNA: TGTGCCAGCAGTCCCTTTCACTCAGATACGCAGTATTTT
V gene: TRBV12-3/TRBV12-4
D gene: .
CDR3 length: 13
clone size: many
J gene: TRBJ2-3

CDR3 protein: CASSYSAEQFF
CDR3 DNA: TGTGCCAGCAGTTACTCGGCGGAGCAGTTCTTC
V gene: TRBV6-5
D gene: .
CDR3 length: 11
clone size: .
J gene: TRBJ2-1

CDR3 protein: CSAREPLSYNEQFF
CDR3 DNA: TGCAGTGCTAGAGAACCCCTTTCCTACAATGAGCAGTTCTTC
V gene: TRBV20-1
D gene: .
CDR3 length: 14
clone size: many
J gene: TRBJ2-1

CDR3 protein: CSARDPLAGGLFTDTQYF
CDR3 DNA: TGCAGTGCTAGAGACCCTCTAGCGGGGGGCCTTTTCACAGATACGCAGTATTTT
V gene: TRBV20-1
D gene: TRBD2
CDR3 length: 18
clone size: many
J gene: TRBJ2-3

CDR3 protein: CASSQDHAGPYNEQFF
CDR3 DNA: TGTGCCAGCAGCCAAGACCACGCGGGTCCCTACAATGAGCAGTTCTTC
V gene: TRBV4-2
D gene: .
CDR3 length: 16
clone size: many
J gene: TRBJ2-1

CDR3 protein: CASSLSGYEQFF
CDR3 DNA: TGTGCCAGCAGCTTATCCGGCTACGAGCAGTTCTTC
V gene: TRBV27
D gene: .
CDR3 length: 12
clone size: many
J gene: TRBJ2-1

CDR3 protein: CASKEGISQETQYF
CDR3 DNA: TGTGCCAGCAAGGAGGGCATATCGCAAGAGACCCAGTACTTC
V gene: TRBV7-9
D gene: .
CDR3 length: 14
clone size: few
J gene: TRBJ2-5

CDR3 protein: CSVVAGQGTGANVLTF
CDR3 DNA: TGCAGCGTTGTGGCGGGACAGGGAACCGGGGCCAACGTCCTGACTTTC
V gene: TRBV29-1
D gene: TRBD1
CDR3 length: 16
clone size: few
J gene: TRBJ2-6

CDR3 protein: CASSPGTLEAFF
CDR3 DNA: TGTGCCAGCAGCCCCGGGACTTTAGAAGCTTTCTTT
V gene: TRBV7-2
D gene: .
CDR3 length: 12
clone size: few
J gene: TRBJ1-1

CDR3 protein: CASSHQETQYF
CDR3 DNA: TGCGCCAGCAGCCACCAGGAGACCCAGTACTTC
V gene: TRBV4-1
D gene: .
CDR3 length: 11
clone size: many
J gene: TRBJ2-5

CDR3 protein: CATSETAYNEQFF
CDR3 DNA: TGTGCCACCAGTGAGACAGCCTACAATGAGCAGTTCTTC
V gene: TRBV24-1
D gene: .
CDR3 length: 13
clone size: few
J gene: TRBJ2-1

CDR3 protein: CASSQDTNPGGSTEAFF
CDR3 DNA: TGCGCCAGCAGCCAAGATACAAACCCGGGGGGTTCCACTGAAGCTTTCTTT
V gene: TRBV4-1
D gene: .
CDR3 length: 17
clone size: .
J gene: TRBJ1-1

CDR3 protein: CSVEGVSGLSYEQYF
CDR3 DNA: TGCAGCGTTGAAGGAGTAAGCGGCCTCTCCTACGAGCAGTACTTC
V gene: TRBV29-1
D gene: .
CDR3 length: 15
clone size: .
J gene: TRBJ2-7

CDR3 protein: CSAKLGLSYGYTF
CDR3 DNA: TGCAGTGCTAAGCTGGGGTTGAGCTATGGCTACACCTTC
V gene: TRBV20-1
D gene: .
CDR3 length: 13
clone size: few
J gene: TRBJ1-2

CDR3 protein: CASSPRTGSRFDTQYF
CDR3 DNA: TGTGCCAGCAGCCCCAGGACAGGGAGTAGATTCGATACGCAGTATTTT
V gene: TRBV7-2
D gene: TRBD1
CDR3 length: 16
clone size: few
J gene: TRBJ2-3

CDR3 protein: CASSSIEGRETQYF
CDR3 DNA: TGTGCCAGCAGCTCCATCGAGGGGCGGGAGACCCAGTACTTC
V gene: TRBV11-3
D gene: .
CDR3 length: 14
clone size: .
J gene: TRBJ2-5

CDR3 protein: CSVGQGTLYEQYF
CDR3 DNA: TGCAGCGTTGGTCAGGGTACCCTTTACGAGCAGTACTTC
V gene: TRBV29-1
D gene: .
CDR3 length: 13
clone size: .
J gene: TRBJ2-7

CDR3 protein: CASSIGQAPLHF
CDR3 DNA: TGCGCCAGCAGCATTGGACAGGCACCCCTCCACTTT
V gene: TRBV4-1
D gene: TRBD1
CDR3 length: 12
clone size: many
J gene: TRBJ1-6

CDR3 protein: CASRTGTSGRSVYNEQFF
CDR3 DNA: TGTGCCAGCAGGACCGGGACTAGCGGTCGTTCCGTTTACAATGAGCAGTTCTTC
V gene: TRBV12-3/TRBV12-4
D gene: TRBD2
CDR3 length: 18
clone size: .
J gene: TRBJ2-1

CDR3 protein: CASIANEQFF
CDR3 DNA: TGTGCCAGCATAGCGAATGAGCAGTTCTTC
V gene: TRBV2
D gene: .
CDR3 length: 10
clone size: .
J gene: TRBJ2-1

CDR3 protein: CASSGDGYSTDTQYF
CDR3 DNA: TGTGCCAGCAGTGGAGATGGCTACAGCACAGATACGCAGTATTTT
V gene: TRBV2
D gene: .
CDR3 length: 15
clone size: few
J gene: TRBJ2-3